This T cell receptor beta chain was sequenced in a study of T cell changes during pregnancy in multiple sclerosis (dated by TCRdb to 2018 to 2020). Describing the broader study: In women with multiple sclerosis, the researchers looked at how the T cell repertoire shifted as pregnancy progressed.

In regard to this clone: This clone's antigen is unknown. The sample holds no much larger clone one base away, and base qualities are not on file.

Libraries were built with the immunoSEQ multiplex PCR assay. Imported from immuneACCESS, the table was reduced by TCRdb to in-frame sequences with V and J called. These copies leave out some clones; in studies compared against another copy, an unresolved V gene accounts for under half, and the cause of the remainder is not known. Here the sample has tens of thousands of clones; 80% to 95% occur a single time. Over 3.5% of the sample is in the top ten clones. The TCR was taken from a female donor in good health, enrolled as a control in a pregnancy study. Sequences were derived from peripheral blood, sampled after pregnancy.

CDR3 region: CASSLNVGGDTGELFF. The sequence in DNA is TGTGCCAGCAGCTTAAATGTAGGTGGAGACACCGGGGAGCTGTTTTTT. This sequence uses TRBV7-3 and TRBJ2-2; no D gene is confidently identified. Spanning cysteine to phenylalanine, the CDR3 consists of 16 amino acids. Only the CDR3 DNA is retained, 48 bases long and in frame from the first base. The V and J ends are trimmed by 1 base and 3 bases, leaving 12 bases between them. Based on the germline V gene, the CDR1 and CDR2 sequences are SGHTA and FQGTGA.